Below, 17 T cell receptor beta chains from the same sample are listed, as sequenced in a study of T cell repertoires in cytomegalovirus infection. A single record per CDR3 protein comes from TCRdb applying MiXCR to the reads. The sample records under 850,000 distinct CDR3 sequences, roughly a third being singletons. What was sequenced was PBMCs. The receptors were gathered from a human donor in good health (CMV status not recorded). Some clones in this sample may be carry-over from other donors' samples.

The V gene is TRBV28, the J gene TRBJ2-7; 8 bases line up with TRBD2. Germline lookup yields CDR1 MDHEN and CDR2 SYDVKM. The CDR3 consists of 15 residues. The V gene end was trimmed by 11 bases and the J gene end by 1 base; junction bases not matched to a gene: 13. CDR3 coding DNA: TGTGCCTCGGCTGGGGTGGGCGGGAGGTCCTACGAGCAGTACTTC. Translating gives CASAGVGGRSYEQYF.

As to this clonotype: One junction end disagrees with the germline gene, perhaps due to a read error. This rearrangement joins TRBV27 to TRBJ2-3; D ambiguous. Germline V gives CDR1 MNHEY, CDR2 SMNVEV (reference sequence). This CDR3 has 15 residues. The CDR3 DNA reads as TGTGCCCGCAGTTTATACCTACAGAGCACAGATACGCAGTATTTT. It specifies CARSLYLQSTDTQYF.

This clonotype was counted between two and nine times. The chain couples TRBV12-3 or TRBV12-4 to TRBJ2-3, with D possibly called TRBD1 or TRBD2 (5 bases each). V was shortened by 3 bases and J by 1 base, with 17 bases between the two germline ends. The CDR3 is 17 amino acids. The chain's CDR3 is CASSFYGDPARTDTQYF. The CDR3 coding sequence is TGTGCCAGCAGTTTCTACGGGGACCCCGCTCGCACAGATACGCAGTATTTT.

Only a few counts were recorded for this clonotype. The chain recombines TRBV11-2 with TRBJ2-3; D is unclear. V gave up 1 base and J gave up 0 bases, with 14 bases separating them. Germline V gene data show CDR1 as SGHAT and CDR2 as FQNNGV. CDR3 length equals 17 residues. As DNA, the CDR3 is TGTGCCAGCAGCTTAGGGGCACTCGCGACTAGCACAGATACGCAGTATTTT. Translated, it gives CASSLGALATSTDTQYF.

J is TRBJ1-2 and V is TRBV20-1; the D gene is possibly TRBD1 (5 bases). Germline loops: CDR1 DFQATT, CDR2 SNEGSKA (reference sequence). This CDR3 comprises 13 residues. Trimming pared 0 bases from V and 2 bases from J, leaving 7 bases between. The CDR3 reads CSARDGGNYGYTF. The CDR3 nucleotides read TGCAGTGCTAGAGATGGGGGGAACTATGGCTACACCTTC.

As DNA, the CDR3 is TGTGCCAGCATCCGAGGGAGGGTCGGGGAGCAGTACTTC. Residues: CASIRGRVGEQYF. The V gene is TRBV7-2, the J gene TRBJ2-7; 7 bases map to TRBD2. The CDR3 has 13 amino acids. Losses at the gene ends were 7 bases for V and 7 bases for J; bases not matched to a gene: 10. Germline assignment: CDR1 SGHTA and CDR2 FQGNSA. Full variable domain (rest looked up from reference TRBV7-2 and TRBJ2-7): GAGVSQSPSNKVTEKGKDVELRCDPISGHTALYWYRQSLGQGLEFLIYFQGNSAPDKSGLPSDRFSAERTGGSVSTLTIQRTQQEDSAVYLCASIRGRVGEQYFGPGTRLTVT.

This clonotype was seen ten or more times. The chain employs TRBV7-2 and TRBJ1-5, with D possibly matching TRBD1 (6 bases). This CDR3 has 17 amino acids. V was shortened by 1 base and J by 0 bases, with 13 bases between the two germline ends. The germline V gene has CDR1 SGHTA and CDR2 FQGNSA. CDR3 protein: CASSLGPGAYSNQPQHF. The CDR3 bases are TGTGCCAGCAGCTTAGGGCCAGGGGCCTATAGCAATCAGCCCCAGCATTTT.

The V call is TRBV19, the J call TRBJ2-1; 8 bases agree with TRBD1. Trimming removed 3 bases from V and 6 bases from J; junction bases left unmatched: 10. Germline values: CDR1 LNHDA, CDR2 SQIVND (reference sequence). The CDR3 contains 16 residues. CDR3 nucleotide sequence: TGTGCCAGTAGTATCGTCTCCAGGGGGCTGGTCAATGAGCAGTTCTTC. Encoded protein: CASSIVSRGLVNEQFF.

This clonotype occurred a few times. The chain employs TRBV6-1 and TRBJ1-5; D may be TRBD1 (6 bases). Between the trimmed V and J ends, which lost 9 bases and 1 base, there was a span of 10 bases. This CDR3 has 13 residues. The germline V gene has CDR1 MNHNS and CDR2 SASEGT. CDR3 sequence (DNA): TGTGCCAGTCAGACAGGAAGCAATCAGCCCCAGCATTTT. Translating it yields CASQTGSNQPQHF.

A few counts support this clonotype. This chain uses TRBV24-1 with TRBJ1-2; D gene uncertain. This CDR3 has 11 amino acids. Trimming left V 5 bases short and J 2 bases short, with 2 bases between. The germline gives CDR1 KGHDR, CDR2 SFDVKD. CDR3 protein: CATSGNYGYTF. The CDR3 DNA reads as TGTGCCACCAGTGGAAACTATGGCTACACCTTC.

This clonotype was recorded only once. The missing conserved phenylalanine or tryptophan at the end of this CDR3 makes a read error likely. The CDR3 here is CSATETNSYEQYL. The CDR3 bases are TGCAGTGCAACCGAGACTAACTCCTACGAGCAGTACTTA. The rearrangement uses TRBV20-1 and TRBJ2-7; TRBD2 is a possible D gene (5 bases). Germline V gene lookup returns CDR1 DFQATT and CDR2 SNEGSKA (reference sequence). The CDR3 runs to 13 residues. Trimming shortened V by 6 bases and J by 0 bases, and 12 bases separated the two germline ends.

The CDR3 DNA sequence: TGTGCCAGTAGTACCGGCCAGACAGATACGCAGTATTTT. It yields the protein CASSTGQTDTQYF. This chain uses TRBV19 with TRBJ2-3; no definite D call. Germline CDR1 and CDR2: LNHDA and SQIVND (reference sequence). V lost 4 bases to trimming and J lost 3 bases, with 8 bases between them. There are 13 residues in the CDR3.

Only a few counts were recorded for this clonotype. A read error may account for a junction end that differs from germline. Here the CDR3 reads CASSSTGGRVSHEQYF. The CDR3 DNA is TGTGCCAGCAGCTCAACCGGTGGGAGGGTCTCCCACGAGCAGTACTTC. J is TRBJ2-7 and V is TRBV7-6; 7 nucleotides align to TRBD2. The germline V gene has CDR1 SGHVS and CDR2 FNYEAQ. This CDR3 contains 16 residues.

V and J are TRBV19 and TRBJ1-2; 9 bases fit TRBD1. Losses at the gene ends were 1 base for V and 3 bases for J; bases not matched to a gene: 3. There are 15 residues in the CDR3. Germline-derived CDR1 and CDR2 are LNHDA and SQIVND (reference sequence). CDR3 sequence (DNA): TGTGCCAGTAGTATAGTGGACAGGGGCGACTATGGCTACACCTTC. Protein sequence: CASSIVDRGDYGYTF.

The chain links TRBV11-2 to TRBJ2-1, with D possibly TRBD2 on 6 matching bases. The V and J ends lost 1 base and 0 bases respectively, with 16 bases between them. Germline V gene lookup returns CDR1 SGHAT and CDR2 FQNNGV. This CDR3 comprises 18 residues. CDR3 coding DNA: TGTGCCAGCAGCTTAGTTGGCCTTCTAGCGCGCTCCTACAATGAGCAGTTCTTC. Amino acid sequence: CASSLVGLLARSYNEQFF.

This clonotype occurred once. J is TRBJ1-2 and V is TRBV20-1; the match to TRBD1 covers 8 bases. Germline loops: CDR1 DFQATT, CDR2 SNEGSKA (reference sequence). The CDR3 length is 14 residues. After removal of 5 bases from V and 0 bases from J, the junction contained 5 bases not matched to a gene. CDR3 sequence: CSARGQETNYGYTF. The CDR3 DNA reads TGCAGTGCTCGGGGACAGGAGACTAACTATGGCTACACCTTC.

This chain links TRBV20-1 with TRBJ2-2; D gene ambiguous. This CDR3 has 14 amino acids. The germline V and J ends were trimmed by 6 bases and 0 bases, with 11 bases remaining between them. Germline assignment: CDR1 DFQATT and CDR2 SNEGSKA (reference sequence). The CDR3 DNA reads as TGCAGTGCCGGAGTTCAGGCGAACACCGGGGAGCTGTTTTTT. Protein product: CSAGVQANTGELFF.